This is a list of T cell receptor beta chains from one sample in a study of blood T cell repertoires in COVID-19. Method: immunoSEQ multiplex PCR; TCRdb's copy keeps in-frame clones and lacks some. The table records some 160,000 clones, roughly 81% of them present only once. Sequencing was performed on peripheral blood. These receptors all come from a woman at least 80 years old with COVID-19, enrolled during active disease. The CDR3 runs from the conserved cysteine through the conserved F or W. The order of the fields is CDR3 length, D gene, clone size, V gene, J gene, CDR3 DNA, CDR3 protein. The D gene is left open where the match is weak. Only part of the rows carry a size: once, few, many, or a class if the clone is expanded.

CDR3 length: 16; D gene: TRBD2; clone size: .; V gene: TRBV7-8; J gene: TRBJ2-3; CDR3 DNA: TGTGCCAGCAGCTTAGTTCCTAGCGGGAGGACAGATACGCAGTATTTT; CDR3 protein: CASSLVPSGRTDTQYF
CDR3 length: 13; D gene: .; clone size: .; V gene: TRBV28; J gene: TRBJ2-7; CDR3 DNA: TGTGCCAGCCAACAGCTGGATAGCTACGAGCAGTACTTC; CDR3 protein: CASQQLDSYEQYF
CDR3 length: 16; D gene: .; clone size: .; V gene: TRBV19; J gene: TRBJ2-7; CDR3 DNA: TGTGCCAGTAGTCCATATCAGGCCATGAGCTCCTACGAGCAGTACTTC; CDR3 protein: CASSPYQAMSSYEQYF
CDR3 length: 15; D gene: .; clone size: .; V gene: TRBV9; J gene: TRBJ1-5; CDR3 DNA: TGTGCCAGCAGCGTAGATTCGGGGGGCGGTCAGCCCCAGCATTTT; CDR3 protein: CASSVDSGGGQPQHF
CDR3 length: 16; D gene: .; clone size: .; V gene: TRBV4-1; J gene: TRBJ2-1; CDR3 DNA: TGCGCCAGCAGCCAAGTCCTAGCCGCCGCCTACAATGAGCAGTTCTTC; CDR3 protein: CASSQVLAAAYNEQFF
CDR3 length: 14; D gene: .; clone size: few; V gene: TRBV10-1; J gene: TRBJ1-4; CDR3 DNA: TGCGCCAGCTCCGGGACCGGGAGTAATGAAAAACTGTTTTTT; CDR3 protein: CASSGTGSNEKLFF
CDR3 length: 14; D gene: TRBD1; clone size: .; V gene: TRBV11-3; J gene: TRBJ2-5; CDR3 DNA: TGTGCCAGCAGCCTCGGACAGGGGCAAGAGACCCAGTACTTC; CDR3 protein: CASSLGQGQETQYF
CDR3 length: 15; D gene: .; clone size: .; V gene: TRBV19; J gene: TRBJ1-6; CDR3 DNA: TGTGCCAGTACTGGCAGTCGCCAAATTAATTCACCCCTCCACTTT; CDR3 protein: CASTGSRQINSPLHF
CDR3 length: 11; D gene: .; clone size: .; V gene: TRBV7-3; J gene: TRBJ2-5; CDR3 DNA: TGTGCCAGCAGCTCCGGGGAGACCCAGTACTTC; CDR3 protein: CASSSGETQYF
CDR3 length: 12; D gene: .; clone size: .; V gene: TRBV30; J gene: TRBJ1-2; CDR3 DNA: TGTGCCTGGAGTCCAGGGCCCTATGGCTACACCTTC; CDR3 protein: CAWSPGPYGYTF
CDR3 length: 17; D gene: .; clone size: .; V gene: TRBV5-1; J gene: TRBJ2-1; CDR3 DNA: TGCGCCAGCAGCTTGCGGTCCGCGGGGAGCTCCTACAATGAGCAGTTCTTC; CDR3 protein: CASSLRSAGSSYNEQFF
CDR3 length: 15; D gene: TRBD1; clone size: .; V gene: TRBV15; J gene: TRBJ2-3; CDR3 DNA: TGTGCCACCAGAGAAGGGACAGGGCCACCAGATACGCAGTATTTT; CDR3 protein: CATREGTGPPDTQYF
CDR3 length: 13; D gene: TRBD1; clone size: .; V gene: TRBV5-4; J gene: TRBJ1-1; CDR3 DNA: TGTGCCAGCACTACGGACAGGGTCACTGAAGCTTTCTTT; CDR3 protein: CASTTDRVTEAFF
CDR3 length: 16; D gene: TRBD2; clone size: .; V gene: TRBV5-1; J gene: TRBJ2-3; CDR3 DNA: TGCGCCAGCAGCTTGGCCCTAGCGGGAGTGGCAGATACGCAGTATTTT; CDR3 protein: CASSLALAGVADTQYF
CDR3 length: 15; D gene: TRBD2; clone size: .; V gene: TRBV9; J gene: TRBJ2-3; CDR3 DNA: TGTGCCAGCAGCGCGCCCCTAGCGGGACTGGATACGCAGTATTTT; CDR3 protein: CASSAPLAGLDTQYF
CDR3 length: 14; D gene: .; clone size: .; V gene: TRBV5-1; J gene: TRBJ2-7; CDR3 DNA: TGCGCCAGCAGCCCAGGGAATACTATGAGCGAGCAGTACTTC; CDR3 protein: CASSPGNTMSEQYF
CDR3 length: 14; D gene: .; clone size: .; V gene: TRBV7-2; J gene: TRBJ2-5; CDR3 DNA: TGTGCCAGCAGCGGCAGGGGGGTTTGGGAGACCCAGTACTTC; CDR3 protein: CASSGRGVWETQYF
CDR3 length: 14; D gene: .; clone size: once; V gene: TRBV7-9; J gene: TRBJ1-1; CDR3 DNA: TGTGCCAGCAGCTTCTCCCCAGGGAACACTGAAGCTTTCTTT; CDR3 protein: CASSFSPGNTEAFF
CDR3 length: 20; D gene: TRBD1; clone size: .; V gene: TRBV9; J gene: TRBJ2-4; CDR3 DNA: TGTGCCAGCAGAACGATTACCGGGACAGAAACACCTACGGCCAAAAACATTCAGTACTTC; CDR3 protein: CASRTITGTETPTAKNIQYF
CDR3 length: 14; D gene: .; clone size: .; V gene: TRBV5-1; J gene: TRBJ2-3; CDR3 DNA: TGCGCCAGCAGCACCGCAGGGGTTGCAGATACGCAGTATTTT; CDR3 protein: CASSTAGVADTQYF
CDR3 length: 16; D gene: TRBD1; clone size: .; V gene: TRBV30; J gene: TRBJ1-4; CDR3 DNA: TGTGCCTGGAGTGGTTGGCAGGGGGCAACTAATGAAAAACTGTTTTTT; CDR3 protein: CAWSGWQGATNEKLFF
CDR3 length: 15; D gene: .; clone size: .; V gene: TRBV3-1/TRBV3-2; J gene: TRBJ2-3; CDR3 DNA: TGTGCCAGCAGCCAAGACCAAATTCCCACAGATACGCAGTATTTT; CDR3 protein: CASSQDQIPTDTQYF
CDR3 length: 15; D gene: TRBD2; clone size: .; V gene: TRBV4-1; J gene: TRBJ2-7; CDR3 DNA: TGCGCCAGCAGCCCGCGGGGGGGCAAGTCCTACGAGCAGTACTTC; CDR3 protein: CASSPRGGKSYEQYF
CDR3 length: 16; D gene: .; clone size: .; V gene: TRBV7-2; J gene: TRBJ2-7; CDR3 DNA: TGTGCCACCAACCCGCACGGAGGGGGCCTCCAGGACGAGCAGTACTTC; CDR3 protein: CATNPHGGGLQDEQYF
CDR3 length: 13; D gene: .; clone size: .; V gene: TRBV3-1/TRBV3-2; J gene: TRBJ2-7; CDR3 DNA: TGTGCCAGCAGGAGAAGGGGTGTTGGTGAGCAGTACTTC; CDR3 protein: CASRRRGVGEQYF
CDR3 length: 17; D gene: .; clone size: few; V gene: TRBV19; J gene: TRBJ1-3; CDR3 DNA: TGTGCCAGTAGTATCGTTGGAGCAGCTGTCTCTGGAAACACCATATATTTT; CDR3 protein: CASSIVGAAVSGNTIYF
CDR3 length: 15; D gene: .; clone size: .; V gene: TRBV7-9; J gene: TRBJ2-2; CDR3 DNA: TGTGCCAGCAGCTTAGCGAGCGGACCAACCGGGGAGCTGTTTTTT; CDR3 protein: CASSLASGPTGELFF
CDR3 length: 16; D gene: .; clone size: .; V gene: TRBV14; J gene: TRBJ1-3; CDR3 DNA: TGTGCCAGCAGCCAAGATCTACCAGGGTCGGCAGACACCATATATTTT; CDR3 protein: CASSQDLPGSADTIYF
CDR3 length: 17; D gene: .; clone size: few; V gene: TRBV18; J gene: TRBJ1-5; CDR3 DNA: TGTGCCAGCTCACCACTGGGGCCACCCATCCAGGATCAGCCCCAGCATTTT; CDR3 protein: CASSPLGPPIQDQPQHF